These 23 T cell receptor beta chains share one sample of origin, sequenced in a study of blood T cell repertoires in COVID-19. The data were produced by immunoSEQ multiplex PCR, yet TCRdb's version contains in-frame clones alone and is incomplete. The sample contains 150,000 to 200,000 clones, about 79% of which appear only once. The sequenced material came from peripheral blood. Every receptor here comes from a woman in her 70s with acute or convalescent COVID-19.

V usage is TRBV19 and J usage is TRBJ1-6; D remains unclear. Germline CDR1 LNHDA, CDR2 SQIVND (reference sequence). V gave up 8 bases and J gave up 8 bases, with 10 bases separating them. This CDR3 comprises 12 residues. DNA for the CDR3: TGTGCCAGTGGCCCTAGAGATTCACCCCTCCACTTT. As protein: CASGPRDSPLHF. The variable domain in full, with the rest retrieved from reference TRBV19 and TRBJ1-6, is DGGITQSPKYLFRKEGQNVTLSCEQNLNHDAMYWYRQDPGQGLRLIYYSQIVNDFQKGDIAEGYSVSREKKESFPLTVTSAQKNPTAFYLCASGPRDSPLHFGNGTRLTVT.

J is TRBJ1-4 and V is TRBV7-2; 9 positions agree with TRBD1. Trimming at V came to 4 bases and at J to 8 bases, leaving 5 bases not matched to a gene. The length of the CDR3 is 14 residues. Germline loops: CDR1 SGHTA, CDR2 FQGNSA. CDR3 nucleotide sequence: TGTGCCAGCAGCTATGGACAGGGGAGGGAAAAACTGTTTTTT. It codes for CASSYGQGREKLFF.

This rearrangement joins TRBV5-1 to TRBJ1-1; D not certain. V lost 4 bases, J lost 1 base, and 11 bases lay in between. CDR3 length: 14 residues. The germline gives CDR1 SGHRS, CDR2 YFSETQ. The CDR3 is CASSPGAENTEAFF. The DNA of the CDR3 is TGCGCCAGCAGCCCGGGAGCGGAGAACACTGAAGCTTTCTTT.

The chain combines TRBV5-6 with TRBJ2-5, with 7 bases identical to TRBD1. V lost 0 bases to trimming and J lost 1 base; unmatched junction nucleotides: 12. The V gene's germline CDR1 is SGHDT and CDR2 YYEEEE. The CDR3 sequence is 18 residues long. The CDR3 protein is CASSLAAGSGGRQETQYF. As DNA, the CDR3 is TGTGCCAGCAGCTTGGCTGCCGGGTCAGGGGGACGCCAAGAGACCCAGTACTTC.

This chain joins TRBV28 and TRBJ1-5; 7 bases match TRBD1. V lost 6 bases and J lost 0; bases outside the gene matches: 2. The CDR3 covers 14 residues. In germline, CDR1 is MDHEN, CDR2 SYDVKM. In DNA, the CDR3 is TGTGCCAGCAGGGGACAGTATAGCAATCAGCCCCAGCATTTT. The encoded protein is CASRGQYSNQPQHF.

This clone was counted once. The chain uses TRBV19 and TRBJ2-5; TRBD2 might be the D (5 bases). The ends were cut back, 3 bases at V and 0 bases at J, with 11 bases in the middle. CDR3 length: 15 amino acids. Looked up from germline, CDR1 is LNHDA and CDR2 is SQIVND (reference sequence). The CDR3 region is CASSILGSNQETQYF. DNA for the CDR3: TGTGCCAGTAGTATCCTAGGGAGCAACCAAGAGACCCAGTACTTC.

The chain is built from TRBV2 and TRBJ2-3; no reliable D call. Germline-derived CDR1 and CDR2 are SNHLY and FYNNEI. The CDR3 length is 12 residues. V shed 8 bases and J shed 6 bases, with 12 bases lying between them. The CDR3 spells CASGALGDTQYF. CDR3 bases: TGTGCCAGCGGTGCCTTGGGCGATACGCAGTATTTT.

DNA of the CDR3: TGTGCCAGCAGCCAAGCAAGTGGAACCGGGGAGCAGTACTTC. It codes for CASSQASGTGEQYF. The gene calls are TRBV3-1 (or the pseudogene TRBV3-2) and TRBJ2-7; D ambiguous. Germline CDR1 LGHDT, CDR2 YNNKEL (reference sequence). The CDR3 sequence is 14 residues long. The ends were cut back, 1 base at V and 7 bases at J, with 14 bases in the middle.

This clone has just one count. The genes are TRBV24-1 and TRBJ2-1; D is perhaps TRBD1 (5 bases). In germline, CDR1 is KGHDR, CDR2 SFDVKD. Trimming shortened V by 2 bases and J by 13 bases, and 8 bases separated the two germline ends. CDR3 size: 11 residues. The CDR3, as DNA: TGTGCCACCAGTGATTCCAGGGCCCAGTTCTTC. It translates to CATSDSRAQFF.

This rearrangement joins TRBV3-1 (or the pseudogene TRBV3-2) to TRBJ1-2; D not certain. This CDR3 region has 14 residues. Per germline, CDR1 LGHDT and CDR2 YNNKEL (reference sequence). V shed 2 bases and J shed 3 bases, with 10 bases lying between them. This CDR3 is CASSQRVGDYGYTF. The CDR3, as DNA: TGTGCCAGCAGCCAACGGGTTGGAGACTATGGCTACACCTTC.

The V and J genes are TRBV9 and TRBJ1-2; D uncertain. Germline CDR1 and CDR2: SGDLS and YYNGEE. V lost 4 bases to trimming and J lost 5 bases, with 15 bases between them. CDR3 size: 14 residues. CDR3 bases: TGTGCCAGCAGCCCCCCAAGGGAGACTTATGGCTACACCTTC. Amino acids: CASSPPRETYGYTF.

The genes are TRBV5-8 and TRBJ1-2; 7 nucleotides align to TRBD1. V gave up 3 bases and J gave up 5 bases; unmatched junction bases: 13. The CDR3 loop spans 16 amino acids. From germline, CDR1 is SGHTS and CDR2 YDEGEE. As DNA, the CDR3 is TGTGCCAGCAGCTCATCCGGGACAGTGATCGGTTATGGCTACACCTTC. Translation: CASSSSGTVIGYGYTF.

Only one count was recorded for this clone. This rearrangement joins TRBV19 to TRBJ2-5; tentative D call: TRBD1 (5 bases). The length of the CDR3 is 19 residues. In germline, CDR1 is LNHDA, CDR2 SQIVND (reference sequence). Trimming removed 3 bases at V and 3 bases at J, with 26 bases between. CDR3 DNA: TGTGCCAGTAGTATGGCCAGTAACTGGCAGGGTAGAGGAGAAGAGACCCAGTACTTC. Its protein product is CASSMASNWQGRGEETQYF.

The chain carries TRBV7-8 and TRBJ2-3, with D possibly matching TRBD2 (6 bases). Germline V CDR1 and CDR2: SGHVS, FQNEAQ. Trimming took off 5 bases at V and 1 base at J, with 10 bases between the two ends. CDR3 length: 14 residues. CDR3 sequence: CASSTVAGTDTQYF. As DNA, the CDR3 is TGTGCCAGCAGCACCGTAGCGGGCACAGATACGCAGTATTTT.

The chain has TRBV27 and TRBJ2-7; TRBD1 aligns across 7 bases. Per germline, CDR1 MNHEY and CDR2 SMNVEV (reference sequence). This CDR3 has 14 amino acids. J lost 4 bases, V lost 5 bases, and 8 bases had no gene match. This CDR3 reads CASSIRQGGYEQYF. CDR3 DNA: TGTGCCAGCAGTATAAGACAGGGCGGTTACGAGCAGTACTTC.

There are a few counts of this clone. The chain carries TRBV7-9 and TRBJ2-5; 8 bases match TRBD2. Germline V gives CDR1 SEHNR, CDR2 FQNEAQ (reference sequence). This CDR3 contains 17 residues. The trim removed 3 bases at V and 1 base at J, leaving 10 bases unmatched. The chain's CDR3 is CASSFLGLGSRQETQYF. The CDR3 region has the DNA TGTGCCAGCAGCTTTTTGGGACTAGGTTCGCGCCAAGAGACCCAGTACTTC.

J is TRBJ2-3 and V is TRBV19, with 7 bases identical to TRBD2. CDR1 LNHDA and CDR2 SQIVND come from the germline V gene (reference sequence). The CDR3 length is 13 residues. Trimming removed 7 bases from V and 4 bases from J; junction bases left unmatched: 5. CDR3 residues: CASNKGRADTQYF. The DNA for the CDR3 is TGTGCCAGTAATAAGGGGAGGGCAGATACGCAGTATTTT.

The chain combines TRBV5-4 with TRBJ1-2; D unclear. V was cut by 4 bases and J by 3 bases, with 10 bases left in between. Germline-derived CDR1 and CDR2 are SGHNT and YYREEE (reference sequence). This CDR3 contains 13 residues. CDR3 protein: CASSMRADYGYTF. The CDR3, as DNA: TGTGCCAGCAGCATGCGGGCCGACTATGGCTACACCTTC.

This clone occurred once. V usage is TRBV18 and J usage is TRBJ2-1; TRBD2 agrees at 10 bases. The V gene end was trimmed by 3 bases and the J gene end by 6 bases; junction bases not matched to a gene: 11. Germline lookup yields CDR1 KGHSH and CDR2 LQKENI. The CDR3 is made up of 17 amino acids. The DNA of the CDR3 is TGTGCCAGCTCACCGTTTACCGGGACTAGCGACAGCAATGAGCAGTTCTTC. As protein: CASSPFTGTSDSNEQFF.

The chain joins TRBV2 to TRBJ1-1; 8 bases match TRBD1. This CDR3 contains 13 residues. V dropped 5 bases and J dropped 6; count of bases not matched to a gene: 5. Per germline, CDR1 SNHLY and CDR2 FYNNEI. The CDR3 DNA reads as TGTGCCAGCAGTAGACAGGGGTTGGCTGAAGCTTTCTTT. It translates to CASSRQGLAEAFF. Variable domain in full (rest from reference TRBV2 and TRBJ1-1): EPEVTQTPSHQVTQMGQEVILRCVPISNHLYFYWYRQILGQKVEFLVSFYNNEISEKSEIFDDQFSVERPDGSNFTLKIRSTKLEDSAMYFCASSRQGLAEAFFGQGTRLTVV.

The V call is TRBV7-2, the J call TRBJ2-7, with a weak D call TRBD2 (6 bases). From germline, CDR1 is SGHTA and CDR2 FQGNSA. CDR3 size: 15 residues. Trimming stripped 3 bases from V and 1 base from J, with 13 bases between. The CDR3 nucleotides are TGTGCCAGCAGCTTTGGTGGGGCGGGATCCTACGAGCAGTACTTC. It yields the protein CASSFGGAGSYEQYF.

This chain connects TRBV7-2 to TRBJ2-7; D possibly corresponds to TRBD2 (6 bases). This CDR3 has 15 residues. Trimming removed 0 bases from V and 5 bases from J, with 14 bases in between. In germline, CDR1 is SGHTA, CDR2 FQGNSA. The CDR3 spells CASSLALGGLNEQYF. The CDR3 region has the DNA TGTGCCAGCAGCTTAGCGCTGGGGGGTTTGAACGAGCAGTACTTC.

This clone has only a few counts. The rearrangement joins TRBV7-9 to TRBJ2-2; a weak D match, TRBD2 (5 bases). Germline lookup yields CDR1 SEHNR and CDR2 FQNEAQ (reference sequence). V shed 0 bases and J shed 3 bases, with 11 bases lying between them. The CDR3 consists of 16 residues. The CDR3 is CASSLAQRFDTGELFF. Here the CDR3 DNA reads TGTGCCAGCAGCTTAGCCCAGCGGTTTGACACCGGGGAGCTGTTTTTT.